This T cell receptor beta chain was profiled in a study of shared clonotypes between healthy human individuals. Study outcomes and limitations: Donors were few, which limited the genetic and exposure-history diversity represented.

CDR3 length equals 12 residues. Deletions cut 3 bases from V and 2 bases from J, with 6 bases between. Germline CDR1 reads SGHNT; CDR2 reads YYREEE (reference sequence). Here immunoSEQ multiplex PCR was the method, and the copy in TCRdb shows in-frame clones only, minus some. The table lists about 1 million clones, approximately 76% of them singletons, with about 1.5% in the top ten. In this sample, this clone turned up a few times. Its antigen is undetermined. The same CDR3 is also encoded by other DNA sequences in this sample. The source material was memory CD4+ T cells sorted from blood. As to subset: CD45RA-negative fraction. This sequence originates from a man between 18 and 29 years old in good health. The chain is built from TRBV5-4 and TRBJ2-7, with D uncertain. Here the CDR3 reads CASSSGPYEQYF. In DNA, the CDR3 is TGTGCCAGCAGCTCAGGCCCCTACGAGCAGTACTTC.